This T cell receptor (beta chain) came from a study of T cell changes during pregnancy in multiple sclerosis. This CDR3 is built from 14 residues. Looked up from germline, CDR1 is MNHEY and CDR2 is SMNVEV (reference sequence). V was trimmed by 2 bases and J by 6 bases, leaving 13 bases between them. Sequencing used immunoSEQ multiplex PCR; TCRdb keeps in-frame clones, though not all of them. This table holds some 40,000 clones, approximately 93% found once. This TCR was sampled from a female donor with multiple sclerosis, enrolled in a pregnancy study. The specimen was CD8+ T cells from peripheral blood mononuclear cells, collected in the third trimester of pregnancy. This sequence joins TRBV27 and TRBJ1-1; TRBD1 is a possible D gene (5 bases). In nucleotides, the CDR3 is TGTGCCAGCAGTTTACAGGGAACTGGGTCTGAAGCTTTCTTT. Its protein product is CASSLQGTGSEAFF.